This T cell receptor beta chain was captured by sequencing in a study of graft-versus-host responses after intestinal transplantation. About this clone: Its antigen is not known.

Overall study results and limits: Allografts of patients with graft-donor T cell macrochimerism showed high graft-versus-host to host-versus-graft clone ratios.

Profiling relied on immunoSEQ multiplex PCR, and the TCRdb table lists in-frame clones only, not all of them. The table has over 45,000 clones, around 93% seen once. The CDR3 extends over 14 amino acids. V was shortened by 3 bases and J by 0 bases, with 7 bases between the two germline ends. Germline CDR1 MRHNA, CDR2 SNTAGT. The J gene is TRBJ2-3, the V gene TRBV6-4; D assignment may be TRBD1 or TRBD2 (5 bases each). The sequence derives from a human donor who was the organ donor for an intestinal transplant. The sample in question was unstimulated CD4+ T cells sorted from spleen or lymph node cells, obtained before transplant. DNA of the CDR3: TGTGCCAGCAGTGAGGGGGACAGCACAGATACGCAGTATTTT. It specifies CASSEGDSTDTQYF.